These 12 T cell receptor beta chains came from one sample sequenced in a study of blood T cell repertoires in COVID-19. Generated by immunoSEQ multiplex PCR, the TCRdb table keeps only in-frame clones and is missing some. The sample lists 150,000 to 200,000 clones; 79% were seen once. The sequencing input was peripheral blood. Receptors were obtained from a man aged 55 to 70 with active or convalescent COVID-19.

In this sample, this clone turned up once. V and J are TRBV28 and TRBJ2-7; TRBD2 might be the D (5 bases). Germline-derived CDR1 and CDR2 are MDHEN and SYDVKM. This CDR3 is built from 16 residues. Trimming stripped 3 bases from V and 0 bases from J, with 15 bases between. The CDR3 region has the DNA TGTGCCAGCAGTTTTCTAGGTCGGGGAACCTCCTACGAGCAGTACTTC. As protein: CASSFLGRGTSYEQYF.

V usage is TRBV20-1 and J usage is TRBJ1-1, with D possibly TRBD1 on 5 matching bases. CDR3 size: 11 residues. V lost 6 bases and J 6 bases, leaving 11 bases between the germline ends. Germline CDR1 reads DFQATT; CDR2 reads SNEGSKA (reference sequence). The CDR3 here is CSARGGAEAFF. The DNA of the CDR3 is TGCAGTGCGCGGGGCGGGGCTGAAGCTTTCTTT.

The rearrangement uses TRBV6-5 and TRBJ1-1, with D uncertain. This CDR3 spans 14 amino acids. V lost 7 bases to trimming and J lost 2 bases, with 14 bases between them. CDR1 and CDR2 (germline): MNHEY, SVGAGI. CDR3 DNA sequence: TGTGCCAGCAATAACGGTGAATTCAACACTGAAGCTTTCTTT. It specifies CASNNGEFNTEAFF.

The genes are TRBV28 and TRBJ1-5; 8 positions agree with TRBD1. CDR3 size: 15 residues. After removal of 6 bases from V and 4 bases from J, the junction contained 8 bases not matched to a gene. Germline CDR1 and CDR2: MDHEN and SYDVKM. The CDR3 loop reads CASSQTGVGNQPQHF. DNA of the CDR3: TGTGCCAGCAGCCAGACAGGGGTAGGGAATCAGCCCCAGCATTTT.

This clone showed up just once. The chain uses TRBV5-4 and TRBJ1-1; D not certain. The CDR3 is 13 residues long. The V gene's germline CDR1 is SGHNT and CDR2 YYREEE (reference sequence). V shed 4 bases and J shed 4 bases, with 11 bases lying between them. DNA for the CDR3: TGTGCCAGCAGCCTCGGGCGGGGCACTGAAGCTTTCTTT. Translation gives CASSLGRGTEAFF.

The genes are TRBV5-6 and TRBJ2-7; D call uncertain. There are 13 residues in the CDR3. V dropped 0 bases and J dropped 3 bases, with 7 bases sitting between them. Germline loops: CDR1 SGHDT, CDR2 YYEEEE. CDR3 DNA sequence: TGTGCCAGCAGCTTGGAATCTAACTACGAGCAGTACTTC. The encoded protein is CASSLESNYEQYF.

Comment on this clone: The junction differs from germline at one of its ends, possibly a read error. CDR3 sequence reads: CASSPPQGAGEKLFF. The CDR3 coding sequence is TGTGCCAGCTCTCCACCACAGGGGGCAGGTGAAAAACTGTTTTTT. The chain is built from TRBV18 and TRBJ1-4; 9 bases agree with TRBD1. There are 15 residues in the CDR3. Germline-derived CDR1 and CDR2 are KGHSH and LQKENI.

The chain joins TRBV20-1 to TRBJ1-6, with 9 nucleotides matching TRBD1. V lost 3 bases and J lost 7; bases outside the gene matches: 4. Germline CDR1 is DFQATT and CDR2 is SNEGSKA (reference sequence). The CDR3 runs to 14 residues. CDR3: CSASLGQGNSPLHF. CDR3 DNA sequence: TGCAGTGCTAGTTTGGGACAGGGAAATTCACCCCTCCACTTT.

The rearrangement uses TRBV11-3 and TRBJ1-1; the D gene is possibly TRBD1 (6 bases). CDR3 length: 14 residues. Trimming left V 1 base short and J 5 bases short, with 11 bases between. Germline V CDR1 and CDR2: SGHNT, YENEEA. This CDR3 is CASSLANRDTEAFF. DNA of the CDR3: TGTGCCAGCAGCTTAGCGAACAGGGATACTGAAGCTTTCTTT. Based on the CDR3 plus reference TRBV11-3 and TRBJ1-1, the full variable domain is EAGVVQSPRYKIIEKKQPVAFWCNPISGHNTLYWYLQNLGQGPELLIRYENEEAVDDSQLPKDRFSAERLKGVDSTLKIQPAELGDSAVYLCASSLANRDTEAFFGQGTRLTVV.

V usage is TRBV23-1 and J usage is TRBJ2-7; D perhaps matches TRBD2 (5 bases). TRBV23-1 is marked as an open reading frame, function uncertain. V was pared by 2 bases and J by 2 bases, with 16 bases between. The CDR3 sequence is 16 residues long. This CDR3 reads CASSQPDSGSPYEQYF. The CDR3, as DNA: TGCGCCAGCAGTCAACCGGATTCGGGGTCCCCCTACGAGCAGTACTTC.

J is TRBJ1-1 and V is TRBV3-1 (or the pseudogene TRBV3-2), with 12 bases aligning to TRBD1. Per germline, CDR1 LGHDT and CDR2 YNNKEL (reference sequence). This CDR3 comprises 16 residues. Trimming took 4 bases from V and 11 from J; bases not matched to a gene: 14. Written as DNA, the CDR3 is TGTGCCAGCAGCCGCCCTCCGGGACAGGGGGCCACGACGGCTTTCTTT. Protein: CASSRPPGQGATTAFF.

V and J are TRBV27 and TRBJ2-5, with 12 positions matching TRBD2. V lost 5 bases and J lost 5; bases outside the gene matches: 6. The CDR3 is made up of 15 amino acids. Germline assignment: CDR1 MNHEY and CDR2 SMNVEV (reference sequence). The CDR3 DNA reads as TGTGCCAGCAGTATAGGACTAGCGGGAAGGGAGACCCAGTACTTC. Translating it yields CASSIGLAGRETQYF.